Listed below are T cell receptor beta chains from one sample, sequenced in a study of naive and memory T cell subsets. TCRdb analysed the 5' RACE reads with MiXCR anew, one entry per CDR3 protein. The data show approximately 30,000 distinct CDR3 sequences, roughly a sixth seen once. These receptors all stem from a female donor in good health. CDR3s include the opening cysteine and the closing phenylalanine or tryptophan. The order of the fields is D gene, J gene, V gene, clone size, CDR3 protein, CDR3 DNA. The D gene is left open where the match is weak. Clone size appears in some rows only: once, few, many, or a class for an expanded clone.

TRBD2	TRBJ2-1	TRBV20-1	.	CSARGASGGHTYNEQFF	TGCAGTGCTAGAGGGGCTAGCGGGGGGCATACCTACAATGAGCAGTTCTTC
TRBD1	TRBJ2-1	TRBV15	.	CATSGQGNDRSYNEQFF	TGTGCCACCTCCGGACAGGGAAACGATCGCTCCTACAATGAGCAGTTCTTC
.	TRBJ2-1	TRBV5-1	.	CASSPDTTYNEQFF	TGCGCCAGCAGCCCGGACACCACCTACAATGAGCAGTTCTTC
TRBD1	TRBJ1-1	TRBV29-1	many	CSVEEGAWTNTEAFF	TGCAGCGTTGAGGAGGGGGCGTGGACGAACACTGAAGCTTTCTTT
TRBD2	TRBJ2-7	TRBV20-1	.	CSATGGAGQYYEQYF	TGCAGTGCCACCGGGGGGGCAGGACAATACTACGAGCAGTACTTC
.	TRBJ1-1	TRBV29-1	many	CSVGAGGREAFF	TGCAGCGTTGGGGCCGGGGGTCGTGAAGCTTTCTTT
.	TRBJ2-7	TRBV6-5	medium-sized	CASSQGTTYEQYF	TGTGCCAGCAGTCAAGGGACAACCTACGAGCAGTACTTC
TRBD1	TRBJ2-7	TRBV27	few	CASSLAGQGGSEQYF	TGTGCCAGCAGTTTAGCGGGACAGGGTGGGTCCGAGCAGTACTTC
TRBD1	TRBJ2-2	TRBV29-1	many	CSVLTGGTGELFF	TGCAGCGTCCTGACAGGGGGCACCGGGGAGCTGTTTTTT
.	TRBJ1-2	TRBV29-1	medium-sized	CSVGTGGYTF	TGCAGCGTTGGTACAGGGGGCTACACCTTC
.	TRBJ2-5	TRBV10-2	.	CASSDTGAQQETQYF	TGCGCCAGCAGTGACACGGGAGCACAGCAAGAGACCCAGTACTTC
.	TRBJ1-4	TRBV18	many	CASSPYTGIEKLFF	TGTGCCAGCTCACCGTATACAGGGATTGAAAAACTGTTTTTT
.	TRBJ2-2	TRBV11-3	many	CASSLGVGDTGELFF	TGTGCCAGCAGCTTAGGCGTGGGGGACACCGGGGAGCTGTTTTTT
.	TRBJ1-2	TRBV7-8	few	CASSPHSNYGDTF	TGTGCCAGCAGCCCTCATTCTAACTATGGCGACACCTTC
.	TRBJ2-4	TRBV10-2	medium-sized	CASTMGQIAKNIQYF	TGCGCCAGCACCATGGGGCAAATAGCCAAAAACATTCAGTACTTC
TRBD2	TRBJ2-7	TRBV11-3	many	CASSLDLGRGYEQYF	TGTGCCAGCAGCTTAGATCTGGGGAGGGGCTACGAGCAGTACTTC
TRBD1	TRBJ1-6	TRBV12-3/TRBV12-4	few	CASSEQGPLGSPLHF	TGTGCCAGCAGTGAACAGGGGCCGCTGGGTTCACCCCTCCACTTT
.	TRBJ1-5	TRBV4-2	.	CASSHTQQGWNNQPQHF	TGTGCCAGCAGCCACACCCAACAGGGATGGAACAATCAGCCCCAGCATTTT
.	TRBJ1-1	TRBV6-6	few	CASSKTANTEAFF	TGTGCCAGCAGCAAGACGGCGAACACTGAAGCTTTCTTT
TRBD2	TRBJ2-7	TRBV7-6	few	CASSSGTNAYEQYF	TGTGCCAGCAGCTCCGGGACTAATGCCTACGAGCAGTACTTC
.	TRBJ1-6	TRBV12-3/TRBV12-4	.	CASSPLDVGGNSPLHF	TGTGCCAGCAGTCCGCTGGACGTGGGAGGGAATTCACCCCTCCACTTT
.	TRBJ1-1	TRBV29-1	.	CSVEQGVGTEAFF	TGCAGCGTGGAACAGGGAGTCGGCACTGAAGCTTTCTTT
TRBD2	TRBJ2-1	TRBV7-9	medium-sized	CASSGVNRGVPISTLTMMQFF	TGTGCCAGCAGCGGGGTTAATCGGGGGGTCCCGATTTCCACGCTTACAATGATGCAGTTCTTC
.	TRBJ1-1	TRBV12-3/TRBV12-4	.	CASSRLGETEAFF	TGTGCCAGCTCGAGGTTAGGGGAGACTGAAGCTTTCTTT
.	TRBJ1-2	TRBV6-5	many	CASSYRQPGGYTF	TGTGCCAGCAGTTACAGGCAGCCAGGTGGCTACACCTTC
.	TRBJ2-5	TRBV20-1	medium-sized	CSARPDRTQETQYF	TGCAGTGCTAGACCTGACAGGACCCAAGAGACCCAGTACTTC
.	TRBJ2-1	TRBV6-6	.	CASSYTLGLDEYNEQFF	TGTGCCAGCAGTTACACCCTGGGACTCGACGAGTACAATGAGCAGTTCTTC
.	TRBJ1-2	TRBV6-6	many	CASSTDRNRGYTF	TGTGCCAGCAGTACCGACAGGAATCGTGGCTACACCTTC
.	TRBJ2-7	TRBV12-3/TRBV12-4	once	CASSLRQDSYEQYF	TGTGCCAGCAGTTTAAGGCAGGACTCCTACGAGCAGTACTTC
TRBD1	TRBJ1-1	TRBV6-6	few	CASRRPGTGGRMNTEAFF	TGTGCCAGCAGACGGCCCGGGACAGGGGGCAGGATGAACACTGAAGCTTTCTTT
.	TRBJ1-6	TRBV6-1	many	CASSWAGQGTLHF	TGTGCCAGCAGTTGGGCAGGGCAGGGGACCCTCCACTTT
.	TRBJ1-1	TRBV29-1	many	CSVARNTEAFF	TGCAGCGTTGCTCGGAACACTGAAGCTTTCTTT
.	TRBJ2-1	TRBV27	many	CASSDKMDRLGEQFF	TGTGCCAGCAGTGACAAAATGGACCGCCTCGGCGAGCAGTTCTTC
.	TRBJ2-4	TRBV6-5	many	CASSYSPHWTETKNIQYF	TGTGCCAGCAGTTACTCACCTCATTGGACTGAAACCAAAAACATTCAGTACTTC
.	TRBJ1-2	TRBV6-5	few	CASSATGPNYGDTF	TGTGCCAGCAGTGCTACCGGGCCGAACTATGGCGACACCTTC
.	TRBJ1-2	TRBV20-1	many	CSAILSSGQQNYGYTF	TGCAGTGCTATTCTCTCCTCTGGACAGCAGAACTATGGCTACACCTTC
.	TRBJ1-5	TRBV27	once	CASSSWTEGSSNQPQHF	TGTGCCAGCAGTTCATGGACAGAGGGATCTAGCAATCAGCCCCAGCATTTT
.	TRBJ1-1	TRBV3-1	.	CASSQGQPEAFF	TGTGCCAGCAGCCAAGGACAGCCCGAAGCTTTCTTT
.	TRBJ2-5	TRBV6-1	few	CASSSGSTQETQYF	TGTGCCAGCAGCTCCGGCTCTACCCAAGAGACCCAGTACTTC
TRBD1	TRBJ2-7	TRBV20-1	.	CSVMDRSCSLEQYF	TGCAGTGTCATGGACAGGAGCTGCTCTCTCGAGCAGTACTTC
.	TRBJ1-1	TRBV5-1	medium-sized	CASRYWDTEAFF	TGCGCCAGCAGATACTGGGACACTGAAGCTTTCTTT
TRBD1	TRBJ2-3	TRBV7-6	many	CASSLTGETDTQYF	TGTGCCAGCAGCTTGACAGGGGAGACAGATACGCAGTATTTT
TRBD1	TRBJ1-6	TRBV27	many	CASSPGQRRNSPLHF	TGTGCCAGCTCCCCGGGACAGCGAAGAAATTCACCCCTCCACTTT
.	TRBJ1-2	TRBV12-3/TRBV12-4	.	CASSLAGTDYGYTF	TGTGCCAGCAGTTTAGCCGGGACCGACTATGGCTACACCTTC
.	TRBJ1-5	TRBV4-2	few	CASSQVVGGSNQPQHF	TGTGCCAGCAGCCAAGTGGTCGGGGGCAGCAATCAGCCCCAGCATTTT
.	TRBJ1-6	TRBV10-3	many	CAIRTTESPLHF	TGTGCCATCAGGACTACAGAGTCACCCCTCCACTTT
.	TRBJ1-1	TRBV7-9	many	CASSHLGGDPNTEAFF	TGTGCCAGCAGCCATCTGGGGGGTGATCCGAACACTGAAGCTTTCTTT
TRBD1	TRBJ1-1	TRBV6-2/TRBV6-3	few	CASRDRVTEAFF	TGTGCCAGCAGGGACAGGGTCACTGAAGCTTTCTTT
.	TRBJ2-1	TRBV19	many	CASSTHSPIDNEQFF	TGTGCCAGTAGTACGCACTCCCCCATTGACAATGAGCAGTTCTTC
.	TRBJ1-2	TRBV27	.	CASSQQGDGYGYTF	TGTGCCAGCAGTCAACAGGGAGATGGGTATGGCTACACCTTC
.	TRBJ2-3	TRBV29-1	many	CSGWGRTHTDTQYF	TGCAGCGGGTGGGGGCGTACACACACAGATACGCAGTATTTT
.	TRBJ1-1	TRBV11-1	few	CASTGFGWTEAFF	TGTGCCAGCACTGGTTTCGGGTGGACTGAAGCTTTCTTT
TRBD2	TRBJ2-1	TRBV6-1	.	CASGSSGVGEQFF	TGTGCCAGCGGGTCTAGCGGGGTCGGTGAGCAGTTCTTC
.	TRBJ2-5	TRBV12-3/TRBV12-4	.	CASSLVITSLGQETQYF	TGTGCCAGCAGTTTAGTCATCACGTCCCTTGGGCAAGAGACCCAGTACTTC
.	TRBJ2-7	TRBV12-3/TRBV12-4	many	CASSLQGSSYEQYF	TGTGCCAGCAGTTTGCAGGGGAGCTCCTACGAGCAGTACTTC
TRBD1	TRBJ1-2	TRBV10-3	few	CAISDGDRVYGYTF	TGTGCCATCAGTGATGGGGACAGGGTTTATGGCTACACCTTC
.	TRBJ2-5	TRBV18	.	CASSPGSHETQYF	TGTGCCAGCTCACCGGGCAGCCACGAGACCCAGTACTTC
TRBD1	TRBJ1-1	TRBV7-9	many	CAIQDRAYTEAFF	TGTGCCATCCAAGACAGGGCCTACACTGAAGCTTTCTTT